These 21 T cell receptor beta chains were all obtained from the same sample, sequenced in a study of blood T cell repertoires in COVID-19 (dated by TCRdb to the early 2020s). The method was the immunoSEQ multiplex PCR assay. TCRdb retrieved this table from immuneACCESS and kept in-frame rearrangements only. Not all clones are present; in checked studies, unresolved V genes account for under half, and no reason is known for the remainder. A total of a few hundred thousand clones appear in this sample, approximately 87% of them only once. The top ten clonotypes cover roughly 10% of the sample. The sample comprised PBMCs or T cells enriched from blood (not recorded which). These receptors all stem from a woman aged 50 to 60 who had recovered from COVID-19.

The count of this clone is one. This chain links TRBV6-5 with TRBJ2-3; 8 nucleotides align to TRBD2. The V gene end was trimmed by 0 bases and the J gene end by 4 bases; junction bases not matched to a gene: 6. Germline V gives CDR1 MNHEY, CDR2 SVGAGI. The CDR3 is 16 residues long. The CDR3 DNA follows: TGTGCCAGCAGTTACTCGGCGAGCGGGGGTTCAGATACGCAGTATTTT. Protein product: CASSYSASGGSDTQYF.

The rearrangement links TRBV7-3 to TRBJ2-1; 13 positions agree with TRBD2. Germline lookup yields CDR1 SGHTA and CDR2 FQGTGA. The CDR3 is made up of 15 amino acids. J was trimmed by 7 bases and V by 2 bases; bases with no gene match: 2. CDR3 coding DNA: TGTGCCAGCAGCTTACTGGGACTAGCGGGGAATGAGCAGTTCTTC. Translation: CASSLLGLAGNEQFF.

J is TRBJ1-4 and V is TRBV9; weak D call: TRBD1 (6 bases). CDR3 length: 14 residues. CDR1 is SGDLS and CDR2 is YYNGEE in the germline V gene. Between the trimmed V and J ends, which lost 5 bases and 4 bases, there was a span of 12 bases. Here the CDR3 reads CASSRDRNNEKLFF. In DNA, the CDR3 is TGTGCCAGCAGTCGTGACAGGAATAATGAAAAACTGTTTTTT. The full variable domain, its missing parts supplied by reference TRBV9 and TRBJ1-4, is DSGVTQTPKHLITATGQRVTLRCSPRSGDLSVYWYQQSLDQGLQFLIQYYNGEERAKGNILERFSAQQFPDLHSELNLSSLELGDSALYFCASSRDRNNEKLFFGSGTQLSVL.

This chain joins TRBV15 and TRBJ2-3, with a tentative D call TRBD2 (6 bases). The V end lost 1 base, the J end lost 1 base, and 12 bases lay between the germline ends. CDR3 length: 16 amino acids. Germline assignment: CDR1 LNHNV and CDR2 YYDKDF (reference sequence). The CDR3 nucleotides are TGTGCCACCAGCAGAGGGGCCTCGGGGGGCACAGATACGCAGTATTTT. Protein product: CATSRGASGGTDTQYF.

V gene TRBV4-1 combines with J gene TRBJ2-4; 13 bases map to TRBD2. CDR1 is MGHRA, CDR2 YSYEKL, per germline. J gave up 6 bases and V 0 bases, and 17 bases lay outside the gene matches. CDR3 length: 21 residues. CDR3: CASSQEWGLAGPTSGLNIQYF. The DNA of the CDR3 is TGCGCCAGCAGCCAAGAATGGGGACTAGCGGGGCCCACCTCGGGATTAAACATTCAGTACTTC.

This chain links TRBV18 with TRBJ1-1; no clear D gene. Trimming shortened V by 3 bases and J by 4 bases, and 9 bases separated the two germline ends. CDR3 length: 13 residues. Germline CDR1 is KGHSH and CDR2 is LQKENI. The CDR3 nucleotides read TGTGCCAGCTCACCCCTGGTAGCCACTGAAGCTTTCTTT. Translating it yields CASSPLVATEAFF.

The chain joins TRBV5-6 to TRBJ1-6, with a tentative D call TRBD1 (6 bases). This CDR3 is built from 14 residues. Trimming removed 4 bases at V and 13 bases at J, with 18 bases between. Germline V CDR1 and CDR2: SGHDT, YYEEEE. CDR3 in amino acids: CASSERGTSSPLHF. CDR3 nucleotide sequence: TGTGCCAGCAGCGAAAGGGGGACAAGTTCGCCCCTCCACTTT.

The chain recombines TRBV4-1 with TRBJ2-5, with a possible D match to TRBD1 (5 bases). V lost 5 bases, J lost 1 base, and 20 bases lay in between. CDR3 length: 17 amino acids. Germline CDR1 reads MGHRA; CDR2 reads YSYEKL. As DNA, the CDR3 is TGCGCCAGCAGCACTAATAGGGCAGGGTCGTCCCAAGAGACCCAGTACTTC. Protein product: CASSTNRAGSSQETQYF.

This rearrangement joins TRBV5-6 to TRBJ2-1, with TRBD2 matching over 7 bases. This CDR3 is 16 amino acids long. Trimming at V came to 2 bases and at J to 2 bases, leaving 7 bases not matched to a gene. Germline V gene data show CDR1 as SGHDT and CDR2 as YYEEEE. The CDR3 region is CASSLRRGITYNEQFF. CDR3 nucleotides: TGTGCCAGCAGCTTAAGGCGGGGGATAACCTACAATGAGCAGTTCTTC.

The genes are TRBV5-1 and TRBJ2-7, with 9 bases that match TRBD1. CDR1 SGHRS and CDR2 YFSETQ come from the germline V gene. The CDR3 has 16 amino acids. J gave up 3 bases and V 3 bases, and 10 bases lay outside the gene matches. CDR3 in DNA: TGCGCCAGCAGCTCCCTCACAGGGGGCGCAGTCTACGAGCAGTACTTC. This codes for CASSSLTGGAVYEQYF. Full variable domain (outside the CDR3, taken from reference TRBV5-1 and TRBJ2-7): KAGVTQTPRYLIKTRGQQVTLSCSPISGHRSVSWYQQTPGQGLQFLFEYFSETQRNKGNFPGRFSGRQFSNSRSEMNVSTLELGDSALYLCASSSLTGGAVYEQYFGPGTRLTVT.

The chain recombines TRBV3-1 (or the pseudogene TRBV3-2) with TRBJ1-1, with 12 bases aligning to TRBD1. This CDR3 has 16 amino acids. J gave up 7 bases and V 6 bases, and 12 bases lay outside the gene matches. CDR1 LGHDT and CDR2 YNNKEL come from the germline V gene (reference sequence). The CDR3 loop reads CASSDRDRGRGGEAFF. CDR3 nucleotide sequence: TGTGCCAGCAGTGACCGGGACAGGGGGCGCGGGGGTGAAGCTTTCTTT.

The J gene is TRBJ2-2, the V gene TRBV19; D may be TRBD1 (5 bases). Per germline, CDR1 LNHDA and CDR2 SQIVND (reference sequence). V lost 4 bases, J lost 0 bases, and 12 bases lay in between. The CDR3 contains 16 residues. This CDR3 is CASSTRQLANTGELFF. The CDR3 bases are TGTGCCAGTAGTACACGACAGCTCGCGAACACCGGGGAGCTGTTTTTT.

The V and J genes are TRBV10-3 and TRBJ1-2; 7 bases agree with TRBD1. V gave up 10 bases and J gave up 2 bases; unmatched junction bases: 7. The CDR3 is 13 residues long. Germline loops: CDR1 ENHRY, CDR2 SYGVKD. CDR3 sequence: CATGQVSNYGYTF. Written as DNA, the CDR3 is TGTGCCACCGGACAGGTCTCCAACTATGGCTACACCTTC.

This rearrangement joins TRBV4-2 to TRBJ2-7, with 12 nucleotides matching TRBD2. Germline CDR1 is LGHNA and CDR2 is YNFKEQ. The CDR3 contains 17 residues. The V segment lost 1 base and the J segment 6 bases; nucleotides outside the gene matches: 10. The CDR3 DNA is TGTGCCAGCAGCCAAGCCCTCTCTAGCGGGGGGGCTGGCGAGCAGTACTTC. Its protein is CASSQALSSGGAGEQYF.

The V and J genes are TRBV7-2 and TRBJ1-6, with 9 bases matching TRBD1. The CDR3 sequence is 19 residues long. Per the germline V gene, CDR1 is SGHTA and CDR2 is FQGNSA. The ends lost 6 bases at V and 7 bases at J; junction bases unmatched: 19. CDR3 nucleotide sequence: TGTGCCAGCAGTGACCGGGACAGGGTAATTGGGCAACGAAATTCACCCCTCCACTTT. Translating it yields CASSDRDRVIGQRNSPLHF.

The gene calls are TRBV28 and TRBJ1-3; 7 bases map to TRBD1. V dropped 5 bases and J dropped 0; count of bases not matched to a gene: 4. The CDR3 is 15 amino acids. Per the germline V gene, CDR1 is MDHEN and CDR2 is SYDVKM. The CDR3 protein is CASSMGQISGNTIYF. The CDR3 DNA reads TGTGCCAGCAGTATGGGACAGATCTCTGGAAACACCATATATTTT.

CDR3 sequence: CASSPRTGQGRTEAFF. CDR3 bases: TGTGCCAGCAGTCCACGGACAGGGCAAGGTCGGACTGAAGCTTTCTTT. This sequence joins TRBV28 and TRBJ1-1, with TRBD1 identical over 8 bases. The germline V gene has CDR1 MDHEN and CDR2 SYDVKM. This CDR3 is 16 amino acids long. With V trimmed by 5 bases and J by 5 bases, 13 bases remained unmatched.

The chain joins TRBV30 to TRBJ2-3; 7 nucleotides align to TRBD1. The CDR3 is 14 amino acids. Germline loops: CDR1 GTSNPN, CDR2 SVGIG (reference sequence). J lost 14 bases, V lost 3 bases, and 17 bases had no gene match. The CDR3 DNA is TGTGCCTGGAGCAGTAATTCGGGTCGGGACAGAGGGTATTTT. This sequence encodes CAWSSNSGRDRGYF.

The CDR3 DNA reads as TGCGCCAGCAGCTTGTGGCAGAAATATAGCAATCAGCCCCAGCATTTT. Encoded protein: CASSLWQKYSNQPQHF. The chain is built from TRBV5-1 and TRBJ1-5; D is ambiguous. The CDR3 has 16 amino acids. Trimming shortened V by 1 base and J by 0 bases, and 11 bases separated the two germline ends. The germline V gene has CDR1 SGHRS and CDR2 YFSETQ.

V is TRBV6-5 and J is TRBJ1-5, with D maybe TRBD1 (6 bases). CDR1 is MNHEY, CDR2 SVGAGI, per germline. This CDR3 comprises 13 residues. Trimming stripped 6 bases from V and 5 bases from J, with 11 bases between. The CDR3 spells CASRTTGDQPQHF. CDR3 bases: TGTGCCAGCAGGACGACAGGAGATCAGCCCCAGCATTTT.

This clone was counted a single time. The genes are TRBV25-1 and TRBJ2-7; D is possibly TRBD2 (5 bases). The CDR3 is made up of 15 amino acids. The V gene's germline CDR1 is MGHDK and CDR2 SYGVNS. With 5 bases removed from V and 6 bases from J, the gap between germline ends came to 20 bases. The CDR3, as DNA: TGTGCCAGCAGTCCCCCCCGGGTTAACGGAGGCGAGCAGTACTTC. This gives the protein CASSPPRVNGGEQYF.